This T cell receptor (beta chain) was documented in a study of blood T cell repertoires in COVID-19. About the study: Specimens from acute and convalescent COVID-19 originated in the United States, Italy and Spain. T cells, B-cell-depleted T cells, or PBMCs supplied cDNA or gDNA.

In the original analysis: Reference gene primers were amplified, and this amplification served to estimate nucleated cell counts. This table comes from immunoSEQ multiplex PCR, and its TCRdb copy is limited to in-frame clones, with some not included. That table gives V, J and clone size, and the DNA gave D and trimming. The table lists fewer than 250,000 clones, about 94% of them singletons, with approximately 0.77% in the top ten. There are 17 residues in the CDR3. V was pared by 7 bases and J by 4 bases, with 22 bases between. Germline CDR1 and CDR2: LNHDA and SQIVND (reference sequence). Sequencing was performed on peripheral blood. The receptor's source is a man between 60 and 75 years old with COVID-19, enrolled during active disease. The chain carries TRBV19 and TRBJ2-2; possibly TRBD1 for D (5 bases). The CDR3 is CASTPSGLVDSTGELFF. The CDR3 nucleotides read TGTGCCAGTACCCCCAGTGGTCTAGTCGACAGCACCGGGGAGCTGTTTTTT.